The sequence of this T cell receptor (beta chain) was determined in a study of T-cell memory formation after mild COVID-19. Trimming took off 0 bases at V and 6 bases at J, with 14 bases between the two ends. This CDR3 has 15 amino acids. The germline V gene encodes CDR1 LGHNA and CDR2 YNFKEQ. With constant-segment primers, 5'RACE yielded cDNA libraries of TCR alpha and TCR beta that carried sample barcodes and UMIs. TCRdb independently ran MiXCR on the 5' RACE reads; one entry per CDR3 protein. This repertoire shows 55,000 to 65,000 distinct CDR3 sequences, more than 8% found once; its top ten account for 1.2%.

Input material: PBMCs or a T cell subset sorted from them (not recorded which). The gene calls are TRBV4-2 and TRBJ2-5, with D unresolved. The TCR sequence derives from a man between 18 and 35 years old who had mild COVID-19 (a few samples of this study predate the infection). Cell type and time point are not known. The CDR3 DNA follows: TGTGCCAGCAGCCAAGAGGTCCGAGTGGAGAAGACCCAGTACTTC. Translating gives CASSQEVRVEKTQYF.